This T cell receptor (beta chain) was obtained from a study of blood T cell repertoires in COVID-19. Whole-study context: In each case, the material was cDNA or gDNA derived from T cells, B-cell-depleted T cells, or PBMCs.

This clone was found a few times. The authors' processing: It was from reference gene primer amplification that nucleated cell counts were estimated. Measured with immunoSEQ multiplex PCR; TCRdb has only the in-frame clones, and not every one. V and J calls and clone size are as listed in that table; D and trimming were resolved from the DNA. The table lists about 66,000 clones, 80% of them singletons. The CDR3 spans 15 residues. In germline, CDR1 is MNHEY, CDR2 SMNVEV (reference sequence). The ends lost 4 bases at V and 1 base at J; junction bases unmatched: 2. The source of this sequence is a human donor in a cohort sampled during active COVID-19. The source material was peripheral blood. The chain is built from TRBV27 and TRBJ1-4; 8 bases match TRBD1. The CDR3 DNA sequence: TGTGCCAGCAGTTCCGGACAGGGAACTAATGAAAAACTGTTTTTT. Translating it yields CASSSGQGTNEKLFF.